The entry below describes one T cell receptor beta chain. The data were obtained in a study of blood T cell repertoires in COVID-19. Generated by immunoSEQ multiplex PCR, the TCRdb table keeps only in-frame clones and is missing some. Among under 300,000 clones listed, approximately 92% were seen once. This CDR3 comprises 15 residues. CDR1 and CDR2 from the germline V gene are SGHDT and YYEEEE. Between the trimmed V and J ends, which lost 0 bases and 7 bases, there was a span of 14 bases. The chain carries TRBV5-6 and TRBJ2-4, with D maybe TRBD2 (5 bases). Sequencing input: PBMCs or T cells enriched from blood (not recorded which). The clonotype originates from a woman aged 18-30 years who had recovered from COVID-19. CDR3 DNA sequence: TGTGCCAGCAGCTTGGCCGGGTCACCGGGGAACATTCAGTACTTC. Translated, it gives CASSLAGSPGNIQYF.